This TCR beta chain is from a study of T-cell reconstitution after alpha-beta-depleted transplantation in children. Study-wide results and limits: At day 60, the high TCRbeta diversity found in some patients originated from recipient T cells and thymic progenitors that had survived. Newly produced T cells mostly accounted for T-cell counts and diversity one year post-transplant.

In its sample, this clonotype was seen many times. Antigen specificity is unknown. V was clipped by 1 base and J by 6 bases, with 10 bases between them. Germline CDR1 reads SGHRS; CDR2 reads YFSETQ. The CDR3 runs 14 residues. Preparing the TCRbeta library involved the use of unique molecular identifiers. From the PCR reads, TCRdb called clonotypes with MiXCR, one entry per CDR3 protein. The top ten clones hold approximately 5% of a sample with some 840,000 distinct CDR3 sequences, roughly 15% of them seen once. The sequencing used PBMCs, mostly from graft donor cells, collected 360 days after TCRalphabeta/CD19-depleted stem cell transplant. This rearrangement joins TRBV5-1 to TRBJ2-2, with D unclear. This sequence was found in a male patient between 5 and 17 years old who had a stem cell transplant for acute lymphoblastic leukemia, so the T cells may come from the graft donor. The DNA of the CDR3 is TGCGCCAGCAGCTTGTCCCCGGTTCCCGGGGAGCTGTTTTTT. Encoded protein: CASSLSPVPGELFF.